This T cell receptor (beta chain) was observed in a study of cytomegalovirus exposure and HLA in healthy donors. For the study at large: The 500 to 750 first-cohort repertoires and the 130 or so validation repertoires shared the same platform, a later analysis reported. Study-level results: Among the CMV-associated chains, a few were confirmed in vitro as specific for CMV antigens.

Concerning this clone: Its matching antigen is unknown. At one end, the junction sequence differs from germline, possibly due to a read error.

Some clones are missing from TCRdb's copy, which holds only in-frame ones; the method was immunoSEQ multiplex PCR. Among about 360,000 clones, approximately 90% were seen once, and the ten largest hold around 0.8%. CDR3 length: 13 residues. In germline, CDR1 is MDHEN, CDR2 SYDVKM. This receptor was taken from a woman aged 18-29 years in good health and CMV-seronegative. What was sequenced was PBMCs. The V and J genes are TRBV28 and TRBJ2-7; D possibly corresponds to TRBD2 (5 bases). CDR3: CASSSTLRHLEDF. The DNA of the CDR3 is TGTGCCAGCAGTTCAACTTTAAGACACTTGGAGGACTTC. The whole variable domain, remainder taken from reference TRBV28 and TRBJ2-7, is DVKVTQSSRYLVKRTGEKVFLECVQDMDHENMFWYRQDPGLGLRLIYFSYDVKMKEKGDIPEGYSVSREKKERFSLILESASTNQTSMYLCASSSTLRHLEDFGPGTRLTVT.